Presented here are 10 T cell receptor beta chains from one specimen sequenced in a study of T cells in women clearing cervical HPV infection. TCRdb keeps only in-frame clones here, not all; method: immunoSEQ multiplex PCR. This specimen shows 20,000 to 25,000 clones; the ten leading clones hold just over 6%. Sequencing was performed on blood buffy coat. These receptors were taken from a woman aged 18 to 75 with a cervical HPV16 infection that either progressed to CIN3+ or cleared (not recorded which).

Note on this clone: A read error may account for a junction end that differs from germline. The read halts 3 residues ahead of the CDR3 end, with the missing end drawn from the germline J gene. The chain links TRBV29-1 to TRBJ2-5, with D tentatively TRBD2 (5 bases). The germline V gene encodes CDR1 SQVTM and CDR2 ANQGSEA. The CDR3 is made up of 12 amino acids. CDR3 amino acids: CRVYSGEETQYF. The covered CDR3 bases are TGCCGCGTTTATTCCGGGGAAGAGACC.

Comment on this clone: Coverage ceases 3 residues before the CDR3 finishes, and the germline J gene fills in the end. V and J are TRBV11-2 and TRBJ2-1; 9 bases fit TRBD1. The germline V gene encodes CDR1 SGHAT and CDR2 FQNNGV. The CDR3 has 14 amino acids. With 2 bases clipped from V and 8 bases from J, the junction kept 4 bases outside the gene matches. CDR3 DNA (partial): TGTGCCAGCAGCTTAACAACAGGGGGCGATGAG. This codes for CASSLTTGGDE. The whole CDR3 region reads CASSLTTGGDEQFF.

Worth noting for this clone: The read terminates 3 residues before the CDR3 end, so the remaining end is supplied by the germline J gene. This chain connects TRBV20-1 to TRBJ1-2, with a tentative D call TRBD1 (5 bases). From germline, CDR1 is DFQATT and CDR2 SNEGSKA (reference sequence). V was clipped by 6 bases and J by 4 bases, with 21 bases between them. The CDR3 has 15 amino acids. CDR3 loop: CSAQTRLTGGYGYTF. The CDR3 bases that were read are TGCAGTGCGCAGACGAGGTTAACAGGCGGCTATGGC.

The sequenced part of the CDR3 DNA is TGTGCCAGCAGCTTAGGGACAGGAGCCGAGACC. It is translated as CASSLGTGAET. The complete CDR3 reads CASSLGTGAETQYF. The chain employs TRBV11-2 and TRBJ2-5, with TRBD1 matching 7 bases. The read ends 3 residues shy of where the CDR3 ends; the end is completed using the germline J gene. CDR1 and CDR2 (germline): SGHAT, FQNNGV. The CDR3 contains 14 residues. The V segment lost 1 base and the J segment 5 bases; nucleotides outside the gene matches: 4.

With respect to this clone: The missing CDR3 end, 3 residues past where the read stops, is filled in from the germline J gene. The chain has TRBV12-3 or TRBV12-4 and TRBJ1-1; D is perhaps TRBD1 (5 bases). V was shortened by 6 bases and J by 1 base, with 12 bases between the two germline ends. The length of the CDR3 is 14 residues. The sequenced part of the CDR3 DNA is TGTGCCAGCAGAACCGACAGACCGAACACTGAA. Translating gives CASRTDRPNTE. The full CDR3 sequence reads CASRTDRPNTEAFF.

A word on this clone: The read ends 3 residues shy of where the CDR3 ends; the end is completed using the germline J gene. The chain uses TRBV2 and TRBJ1-5; D is possibly TRBD1 (6 bases). Germline assignment: CDR1 SNHLY and CDR2 FYNNEI. The CDR3 length is 14 residues. V was pared by 5 bases and J by 3 bases, with 11 bases between. CDR3 sequence: CASSSDSYNQPQHF. The CDR3 DNA, read in part, is TGTGCCAGCAGTTCGGACAGCTACAATCAGCCC.

Concerning this clone itself: The read stops 3 residues short of the end of the CDR3; the missing end is completed from the germline J gene. V is TRBV20-1 and J is TRBJ2-3; weak D call: TRBD2 (5 bases). This CDR3 has 14 amino acids. The germline CDR1 and CDR2 sequences are DFQATT and SNEGSKA (reference sequence). V lost 6 bases and J 1 base, leaving 14 bases between the germline ends. The CDR3 here is CSATRALGTDTQYF. CDR3 DNA (partial): TGCAGTGCCACGAGGGCTTTGGGCACAGATACG.

Details on this clone: The missing CDR3 end, 3 residues past where the read stops, is filled in from the germline J gene. This rearrangement joins TRBV20-1 to TRBJ2-6; D unresolved. This CDR3 has 13 amino acids. CDR1 DFQATT and CDR2 SNEGSKA come from the germline V gene (reference sequence). Trimming cost V 1 base and J 6 bases, with 7 bases left between them. The sequenced part of the CDR3 DNA is TGCAGTGCTAGAGGAACACCGGCCAACGTC. It encodes CSARGTPANV. The full CDR3 sequence reads CSARGTPANVLTF.

On this clone: The read comes to an end 3 residues before the CDR3 does, leaving the germline J gene to fill in the end. The chain recombines TRBV7-3 with TRBJ2-3; 8 bases agree with TRBD2. V shed 5 bases and J 0 bases; nucleotides not matched to a gene: 7. The CDR3 totals 16 residues. Germline assignment: CDR1 SGHTA and CDR2 FQGTGA. CDR3 residues: CASSPRVAGSTDTQYF. The DNA read from the CDR3 is TGTGCCAGCAGCCCTCGGGTAGCGGGGAGCACAGATACG.

Turning to this clone: One junction end disagrees with the germline gene, perhaps due to a read error. CDR3: CASSQDWRVYGYTF. Incomplete CDR3 DNA: TGCGCCAGCAGCCAAGATTGGAGGGTCTATGGC. This chain uses TRBV4-2 with TRBJ1-2; D is unresolved. The CDR3 extends 3 residues past the end of the read, so its final part is completed from the germline J gene. The CDR3 totals 14 residues. Germline V CDR1 and CDR2: LGHNA, YNFKEQ.